The 8 T cell receptor beta chains in this list originate from one sample, sequenced in a study of T cells in localized non-small cell lung cancer. The table came from immunoSEQ multiplex PCR; TCRdb's copy has only in-frame clones and leaves some out. The sample records more than 40,000 clones, about 88% being singletons. This material consisted of PBMCs, taken before any cancer treatment. All receptors come from a man aged 40 to 69 with stage II lung adenocarcinoma.

The chain couples TRBV5-6 to TRBJ1-6; TRBD1 matches at 8 bases. Trimming cost V 2 bases and J 7 bases; bases outside gene matches: 11. The CDR3 contains 17 residues. The V gene's germline CDR1 is SGHDT and CDR2 YYEEEE. DNA of the CDR3: TGTGCCAGCAGCTTCTTAACCGGGACAGGCAGGAATTCACCCCTCCACTTT. It encodes CASSFLTGTGRNSPLHF.

The genes are TRBV5-6 and TRBJ1-2; D remains ambiguous. The CDR3 is 14 amino acids. V dropped 4 bases and J dropped 1 base, with 11 bases sitting between them. In germline, CDR1 is SGHDT, CDR2 YYEEEE. The CDR3 DNA reads TGTGCCAGCAGCCCCTGGACCAGTAACTATGGCTACACCTTC. Translation gives CASSPWTSNYGYTF.

The chain links TRBV5-8 to TRBJ1-4; D is ambiguous. The V end was cut by 1 base, the J end by 7 bases, with 14 bases between. Per the germline V gene, CDR1 is SGHTS and CDR2 is YDEGEE. This CDR3 comprises 15 residues. The CDR3 DNA reads TGTGCCAGCAGCTTGCTGAGGGCCGGCAGTGAAAAACTGTTTTTT. This encodes CASSLLRAGSEKLFF.

To note about this clone: Other DNA sequences in this sample translate to the same CDR3. The V and J genes are TRBV9 and TRBJ2-1, with a weak D call TRBD1 (6 bases). The V end lost 2 bases, the J end lost 4 bases, and 10 bases lay between the germline ends. The CDR3 has 14 amino acids. The germline CDR1 and CDR2 sequences are SGDLS and YYNGEE. CDR3 protein: CASSVRDTYNEQFF. The CDR3 DNA reads TGTGCCAGCAGCGTCCGGGACACATACAATGAGCAGTTCTTC.

V gene TRBV5-1 combines with J gene TRBJ2-5; possibly TRBD2 for D (6 bases). The end of the DNA is better explained by TRBJ2-7, so the J call may be wrong. From germline, CDR1 is SGHRS and CDR2 YFSETQ. This CDR3 contains 13 residues. Here the CDR3 DNA reads TGCGCCAGCAAACTGGAGGGTCGCAACGAGCAGTACTTC. Translating gives CASKLEGRNEQYF.

The chain combines TRBV5-1 with TRBJ1-1, with a possible D match to TRBD1 (6 bases). The germline V gene has CDR1 SGHRS and CDR2 YFSETQ. There are 16 residues in the CDR3. V was cut by 1 base and J by 1 base, with 14 bases left in between. The CDR3 loop reads CASSLTPETGNTEAFF. In nucleotides, the CDR3 is TGCGCCAGCAGCTTGACCCCGGAGACAGGGAACACTGAAGCTTTCTTT.

The rearrangement uses TRBV14 and TRBJ1-1; the D gene is possibly TRBD1 (5 bases). The length of the CDR3 is 11 residues. The V end was cut by 1 base, the J end by 14 bases, with 11 bases between. Germline loops: CDR1 SGHDN, CDR2 FVKESK. The CDR3 spells CASSQARQFFF. In DNA form, the CDR3 reads TGTGCCAGCAGCCAAGCTCGACAGTTCTTCTTT.

Points on this clone: The sample carries other DNA sequences with the same CDR3. The J gene is TRBJ1-6, the V gene TRBV6-5, with a tentative D call TRBD1 (5 bases). The germline CDR1 and CDR2 sequences are MNHEY and SVGAGI. The V and J ends lost 6 bases and 7 bases respectively, with 7 bases between them. The CDR3 contains 12 residues. CDR3 nucleotide sequence: TGTGCCAGCAGGGGGCTCAATTCACCCCTCCACTTT. It specifies CASRGLNSPLHF.